This T cell receptor beta chain was documented in a study of blood T cells in healthy people across ages. Turning to the study itself: Researchers report that template switching captured about one barcoded beta molecule per two T cells.

Concerning this clonotype itself: The antigen is unknown.

A J-beta primer mix and a sample-barcoded 5' primer were used in a second PCR of about 7 to 11 cycles. Each cDNA molecule received a tag from a template-switch adaptor that had 12 random nucleotides. One entry per CDR3 protein, called by TCRdb with MiXCR from the 5' RACE reads. The top ten clones hold over 20% of a sample with around 970,000 distinct CDR3 sequences, approximately 50% of them seen once. Study-level points and caveats: Samples with more naive T cells showed higher observed beta diversity. In older individuals, TCR beta diversity per million T cells was lower, falling roughly linearly with age.

Specimen: blood. The receptor was derived from a woman aged 55-75 years in good health.

CDR3: CSVGQQYYGYTF. CDR3 DNA: TGCAGCGTTGGACAGCAATACTATGGCTACACCTTC. V and J are TRBV29-1 and TRBJ1-2; D is perhaps TRBD1 (5 bases). CDR1 SQVTM and CDR2 ANQGSEA come from the germline V gene. With 4 bases removed from V and 3 bases from J, the gap between germline ends came to 9 bases. CDR3 length equals 12 residues.